The T cell receptor (beta chain) under discussion was sequenced for a study of blood T cell repertoires in COVID-19. Study at large: The study drew acute and convalescent COVID-19 samples from the United States, Italy and Spain. PBMCs, B-cell-depleted T cells, or T cells were the source of the cDNA or gDNA that made up the material.

Original processing notes: Amplification of reference gene primers provided the estimated nucleated cell counts. Sequenced by immunoSEQ multiplex PCR; TCRdb stores in-frame clones only, minus some. The DNA was the basis for D and trimming; V, J and clone size are from that table. In the table there are around 310,000 clones, over 75% of which are singletons. V lost 1 base and J lost 8; bases outside the gene matches: 12. Germline V gene data show CDR1 as LGHNA and CDR2 as YNFKEQ. The CDR3 totals 17 residues. The clonotype was recovered from a woman aged 45-59 years with active or convalescent COVID-19. Material: peripheral blood. The chain couples TRBV4-2 to TRBJ2-1; 9 positions match TRBD2. The CDR3 coding sequence is TGTGCCAGCAGCCAAGGTGTTAGCGGGGGAGGAGGGTATGAGCAGTTCTTC. As protein: CASSQGVSGGGGYEQFF.